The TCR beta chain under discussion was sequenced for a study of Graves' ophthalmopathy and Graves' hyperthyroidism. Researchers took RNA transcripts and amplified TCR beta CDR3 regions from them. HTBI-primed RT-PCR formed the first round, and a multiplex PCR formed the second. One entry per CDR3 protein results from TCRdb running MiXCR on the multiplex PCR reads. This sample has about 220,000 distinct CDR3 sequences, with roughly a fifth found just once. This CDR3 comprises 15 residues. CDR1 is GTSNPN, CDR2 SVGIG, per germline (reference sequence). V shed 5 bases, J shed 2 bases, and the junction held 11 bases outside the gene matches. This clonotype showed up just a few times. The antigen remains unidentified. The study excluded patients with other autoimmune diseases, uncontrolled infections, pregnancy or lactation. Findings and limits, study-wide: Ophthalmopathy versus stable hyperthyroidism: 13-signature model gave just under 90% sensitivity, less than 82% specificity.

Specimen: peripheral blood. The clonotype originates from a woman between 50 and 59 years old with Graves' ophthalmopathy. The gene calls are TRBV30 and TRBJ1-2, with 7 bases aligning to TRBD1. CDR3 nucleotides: TGTGCCTGGGCCAATGGAAGGGGGCTGAACTATGGCTACACCTTC. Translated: CAWANGRGLNYGYTF. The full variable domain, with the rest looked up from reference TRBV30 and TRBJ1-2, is SQTIHQWPATLVQPVGSPLSLECTVEGTSNPNLYWYRQAAGRGLQLLFYSVGIGQISSEVPQNLSASRPQDRQFILSSKKLLLSDSGFYLCAWANGRGLNYGYTFGSGTRLTVV.